The 7 T cell receptor beta chains reported below all come from one sample, sequenced in a study of blood T cell repertoires in COVID-19. Assay used: immunoSEQ multiplex PCR; TCRdb lists only in-frame clones, some missing. Of around 210,000 clones in the sample, around three quarters were seen once. The sample consisted of peripheral blood. The receptors derive from a woman aged 70-85 years with acute or convalescent COVID-19.

The chain has TRBV3-1 (or the pseudogene TRBV3-2) and TRBJ2-5; 12 bases are shared with TRBD2. Looked up from germline, CDR1 is LGHDT and CDR2 is YNNKEL (reference sequence). The CDR3 contains 16 residues. V shed 4 bases and J 1 base; nucleotides not matched to a gene: 4. The CDR3 spells CASSRGLAGLQETQYF. In nucleotides, the CDR3 is TGTGCCAGCAGCCGCGGACTAGCGGGGCTCCAAGAGACCCAGTACTTC.

V gene TRBV19 combines with J gene TRBJ1-5; D is ambiguous. Between the trimmed V and J ends, which lost 0 bases and 2 bases, there was a span of 5 bases. CDR1 is LNHDA and CDR2 is SQIVND in the germline V gene (reference sequence). The CDR3 length is 14 residues. CDR3 nucleotide sequence: TGTGCCAGTAGTATAGAGGCTGGCAATCAGCCCCAGCATTTT. The encoded protein is CASSIEAGNQPQHF.

The V gene is TRBV18, the J gene TRBJ2-1; TRBD2 might be the D (6 bases). The CDR3 is 12 residues long. V shed 6 bases and J shed 5 bases, with 8 bases lying between them. CDR1 KGHSH and CDR2 LQKENI come from the germline V gene. This CDR3 reads CASSRLDNEQFF. The DNA of the CDR3 is TGTGCCAGCTCGCGACTAGACAATGAGCAGTTCTTC.

The chain is built from TRBV5-1 and TRBJ2-3; TRBD2 aligns across 8 bases. Germline V gives CDR1 SGHRS, CDR2 YFSETQ. The CDR3 totals 16 residues. The V and J ends lost 5 bases and 0 bases, in that order; junction bases with no gene match: 8. CDR3 amino acids: CASRPGLASSTDTQYF. CDR3 DNA: TGCGCCAGCAGACCTGGACTAGCTTCTAGCACAGATACGCAGTATTTT.

The rearrangement joins TRBV19 to TRBJ1-4; weak D call: TRBD1 (5 bases). Deletions cut 6 bases from V and 2 bases from J, with 22 bases between. The CDR3 spans 18 residues. Looked up from germline, CDR1 is LNHDA and CDR2 is SQIVND (reference sequence). The CDR3 DNA follows: TGTGCCAGTAGACCACCCATGGGGGGAAGTGATACTAATGAAAAACTGTTTTTT. Protein: CASRPPMGGSDTNEKLFF.

The chain is built from TRBV5-4 and TRBJ1-2; D is perhaps TRBD1 (6 bases). The ends were cut back, 3 bases at V and 3 bases at J, with 18 bases in the middle. Germline assignment: CDR1 SGHNT and CDR2 YYREEE (reference sequence). The CDR3 totals 16 residues. The CDR3 protein is CASSSGFGGAHYGYTF. The CDR3 DNA sequence: TGTGCCAGCAGCTCGGGTTTTGGGGGCGCCCACTATGGCTACACCTTC.

This chain uses TRBV6-5 with TRBJ2-7; 15 bases match TRBD2. This CDR3 contains 15 residues. CDR1 is MNHEY, CDR2 SVGAGI, per germline. Trimming removed 5 bases from V and 6 bases from J; junction bases left unmatched: 5. The CDR3 nucleotides are TGTGCCAGCAGTAGGGGACTAGCGGGAGGAGGCGAGCAGTACTTC. This translates into CASSRGLAGGGEQYF.